The 13 T cell receptor beta chains below all came from one sample that was sequenced in a study of T cells expressing NK-cell markers. TCRdb re-called the 5' RACE reads, yielding one record per CDR3 amino acid sequence without DNA. The sample has 300,000 to 500,000 distinct CDR3 sequences. The sample was blood T cells: a sorted CD56 or NKG2C T cell subset, CD4+ or CD8+ T cells, or bulk PBMC T cells (not recorded which). The source of these receptors is a woman in her forties or fifties in good health.

V and J are TRBV5-1 and TRBJ2-5; TCRdb designates TRBD2, a call that cannot be tested without DNA. The CDR3 spans 14 residues. Germline CDR1 reads SGHRS; CDR2 reads YFSETQ. The CDR3 loop reads CASSLVTTEETQYF.

This chain uses TRBV14 with TRBJ2-1; absent DNA, TCRdb's TRBD2 call cannot be checked. From germline, CDR1 is SGHDN and CDR2 FVKESK. The CDR3 loop spans 14 amino acids. This CDR3 is CASSQYGGAGEQFF.

V usage is TRBV12-3 or TRBV12-4 and J usage is TRBJ2-7. The CDR3 contains 12 residues. The CDR3 loop is CASSLEVAEQYF.

This chain links TRBV11-3 with TRBJ2-1; without DNA, the TCRdb call of TRBD2 cannot be checked. The CDR3 sequence is 16 residues long. Germline-derived CDR1 and CDR2 are SGHNT and YENEEA. CDR3 loop: CASSSGTSGSYNEQFF.

This rearrangement joins TRBV24-1 to TRBJ2-7; the D call from TCRdb, TRBD2, cannot be confirmed without DNA. This CDR3 contains 14 residues. Germline CDR1 KGHDR, CDR2 SFDVKD. The CDR3 loop is CATSDAVPLAEQYF.

The chain couples TRBV20-1 to TRBJ2-3; checking the TCRdb D call of TRBD2 is not possible without DNA. The CDR3 contains 16 residues. CDR1 is DFQATT and CDR2 is SNEGSKA in the germline V gene (reference sequence). CDR3 residues: CSARDEISGHTDTQYF.

This chain connects TRBV12-3 or TRBV12-4 to TRBJ2-2. The CDR3 consists of 13 residues. The CDR3 here is CASSLGVNGELFF.

The chain employs TRBV2 and TRBJ1-1; the TCRdb call, TRBD1, lacks DNA for checking. The CDR3 is 14 amino acids. Germline V gives CDR1 SNHLY, CDR2 FYNNEI. This CDR3 reads CASSTDSMNTEAFF.

V is TRBV6-5 and J is TRBJ2-1; TCRdb picks TRBD2, but there is no DNA to check that call. Per the germline V gene, CDR1 is MNHEY and CDR2 is SVGAGI. This CDR3 spans 17 amino acids. CDR3 amino acids: CASSYFAGVAGVNEQFF.

V usage is TRBV4-1 and J usage is TRBJ2-7. There are 16 residues in the CDR3. Germline loops: CDR1 MGHRA, CDR2 YSYEKL. CDR3 loop: CASSQDQPIDSFKQYF.

This sequence joins TRBV3-1 and TRBJ1-1. This CDR3 contains 16 residues. Germline V gene lookup returns CDR1 LGHDT and CDR2 YNNKEL (reference sequence). CDR3 sequence: CASSPWGSLAMTEAFF.

This sequence joins TRBV20-1 and TRBJ2-2; TCRdb lists TRBD1, though no DNA is available to test this call. Germline loops: CDR1 DFQATT, CDR2 SNEGSKA (reference sequence). The CDR3 spans 14 residues. The CDR3 here is CSARDREGDGELFF.

The CDR3 sequence: CSVILASYEQYF. The chain uses TRBV29-1 and TRBJ2-7. Germline CDR1 and CDR2: SQVTM and ANQGSEA. The CDR3 spans 12 residues.